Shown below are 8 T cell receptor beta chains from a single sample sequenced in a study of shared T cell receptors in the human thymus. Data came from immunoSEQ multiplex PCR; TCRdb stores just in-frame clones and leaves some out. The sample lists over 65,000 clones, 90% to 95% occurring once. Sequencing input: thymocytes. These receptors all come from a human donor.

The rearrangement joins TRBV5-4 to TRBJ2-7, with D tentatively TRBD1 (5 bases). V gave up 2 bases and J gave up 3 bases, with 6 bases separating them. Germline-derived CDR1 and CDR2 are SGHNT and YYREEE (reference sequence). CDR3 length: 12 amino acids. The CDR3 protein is CASSFQGYEQYF. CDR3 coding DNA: TGTGCCAGCAGCTTTCAGGGCTACGAGCAGTACTTC. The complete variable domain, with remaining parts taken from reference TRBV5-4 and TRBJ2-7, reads ETGVTQSPTHLIKTRGQQVTLRCSSQSGHNTVSWYQQALGQGPQFIFQYYREEENGRGNFPPRFSGLQFPNYSSELNVNALELDDSALYLCASSFQGYEQYFGPGTRLTVT.

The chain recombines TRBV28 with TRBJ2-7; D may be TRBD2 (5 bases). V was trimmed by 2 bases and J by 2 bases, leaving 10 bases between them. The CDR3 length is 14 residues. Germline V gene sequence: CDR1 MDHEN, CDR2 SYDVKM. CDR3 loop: CASSLGRGAYEQYF. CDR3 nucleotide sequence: TGTGCCAGCAGTTTAGGGAGAGGCGCCTACGAGCAGTACTTC.

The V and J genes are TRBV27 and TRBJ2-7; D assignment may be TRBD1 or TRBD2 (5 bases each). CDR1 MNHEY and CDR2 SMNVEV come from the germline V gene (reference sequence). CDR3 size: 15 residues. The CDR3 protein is CAPYKGTQITYEQYF. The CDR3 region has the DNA TGTGCACCTTATAAGGGGACCCAGATTACCTACGAGCAGTACTTC.

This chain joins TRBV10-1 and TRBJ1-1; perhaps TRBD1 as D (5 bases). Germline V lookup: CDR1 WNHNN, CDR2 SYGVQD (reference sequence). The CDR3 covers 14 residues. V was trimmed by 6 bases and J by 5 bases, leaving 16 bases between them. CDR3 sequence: CASRPARERTEAFF. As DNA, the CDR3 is TGCGCCAGCAGGCCGGCCAGGGAGAGGACTGAAGCTTTCTTT.

Here the CDR3 reads CASSPQRGYASNEQFF. CDR3 coding DNA: TGTGCCAGCTCACCCCAACGAGGGTACGCGAGTAATGAGCAGTTCTTC. The chain joins TRBV18 to TRBJ2-1; TRBD2 is a possible D gene (5 bases). From germline, CDR1 is KGHSH and CDR2 LQKENI. V lost 3 bases and J 7 bases, leaving 19 bases between the germline ends. CDR3 length: 16 amino acids.

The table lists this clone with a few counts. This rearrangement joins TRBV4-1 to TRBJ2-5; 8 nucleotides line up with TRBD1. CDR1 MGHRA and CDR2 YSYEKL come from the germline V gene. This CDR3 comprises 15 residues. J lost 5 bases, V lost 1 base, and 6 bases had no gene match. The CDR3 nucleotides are TGCGCCAGCAGCCAAGGAATCAGGGGGCAGGAGACCCAGTACTTC. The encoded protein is CASSQGIRGQETQYF.

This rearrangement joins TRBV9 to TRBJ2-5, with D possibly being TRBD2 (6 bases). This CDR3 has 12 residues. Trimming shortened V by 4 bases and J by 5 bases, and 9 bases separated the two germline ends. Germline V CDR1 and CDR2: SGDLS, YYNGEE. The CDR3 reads CASSHRGETQYF. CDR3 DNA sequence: TGTGCCAGCAGCCACCGGGGGGAGACCCAGTACTTC.

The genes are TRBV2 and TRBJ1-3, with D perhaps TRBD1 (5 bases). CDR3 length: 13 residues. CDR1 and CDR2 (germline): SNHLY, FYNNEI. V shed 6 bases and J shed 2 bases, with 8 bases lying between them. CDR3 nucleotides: TGTGCCAGCAGCCCAGGGCCTGGAAACACCATATATTTT. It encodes CASSPGPGNTIYF.